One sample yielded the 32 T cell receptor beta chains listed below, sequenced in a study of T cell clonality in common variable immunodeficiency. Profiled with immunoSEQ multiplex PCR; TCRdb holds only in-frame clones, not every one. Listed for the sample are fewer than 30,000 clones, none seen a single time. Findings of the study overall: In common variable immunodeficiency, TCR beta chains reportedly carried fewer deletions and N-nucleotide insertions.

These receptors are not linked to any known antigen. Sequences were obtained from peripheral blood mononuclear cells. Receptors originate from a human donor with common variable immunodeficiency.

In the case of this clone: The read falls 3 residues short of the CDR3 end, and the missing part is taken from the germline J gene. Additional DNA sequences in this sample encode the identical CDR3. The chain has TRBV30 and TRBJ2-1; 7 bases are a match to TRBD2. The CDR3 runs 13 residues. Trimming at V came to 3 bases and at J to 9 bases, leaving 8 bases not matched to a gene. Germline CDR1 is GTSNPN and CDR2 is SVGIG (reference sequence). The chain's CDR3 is CAWRVKAGSEQFF. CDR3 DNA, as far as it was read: TGTGCCTGGAGGGTTAAAGCGGGGAGTGAG.

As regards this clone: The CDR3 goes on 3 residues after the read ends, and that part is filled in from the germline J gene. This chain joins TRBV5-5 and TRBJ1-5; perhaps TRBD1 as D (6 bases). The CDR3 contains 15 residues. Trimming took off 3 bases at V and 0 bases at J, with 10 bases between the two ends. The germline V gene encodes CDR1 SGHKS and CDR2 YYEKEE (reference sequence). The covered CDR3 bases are TGTGCCAGCAGCTGGACAGACTATAGCAATCAGCCC. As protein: CASSWTDYSNQP. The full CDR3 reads CASSWTDYSNQPQHF.

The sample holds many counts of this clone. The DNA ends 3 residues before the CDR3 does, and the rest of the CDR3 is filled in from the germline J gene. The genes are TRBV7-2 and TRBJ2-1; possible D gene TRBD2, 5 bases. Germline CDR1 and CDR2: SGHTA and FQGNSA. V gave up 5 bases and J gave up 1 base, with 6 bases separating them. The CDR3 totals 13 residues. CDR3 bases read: TGTGCCAGCAGCCCGGGGTCCTACAATGAG. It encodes CASSPGSYNE. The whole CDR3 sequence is CASSPGSYNEQFF.

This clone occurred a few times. CDR3 DNA, as far as it was read: TGCGCCAGCAGCTTAGACCTCGGGGGCTCCTACAATGAG. This codes for CASSLDLGGSYNE. The whole CDR3 reads CASSLDLGGSYNEQFF. The rearrangement joins TRBV5-1 to TRBJ2-1; D is perhaps TRBD2 (6 bases). The CDR3 end lies 3 residues beyond the end of the read and is filled in from the germline J gene. Trimming pared 2 bases from V and 0 bases from J, leaving 12 bases between. The CDR3 is 16 amino acids. The germline gives CDR1 SGHRS, CDR2 YFSETQ. Full variable domain (rest looked up from reference TRBV5-1 and TRBJ2-1): KAGVTQTPRYLIKTRGQQVTLSCSPISGHRSVSWYQQTPGQGLQFLFEYFSETQRNKGNFPGRFSGRQFSNSRSEMNVSTLELGDSALYLCASSLDLGGSYNEQFFGPGTRLTVL.

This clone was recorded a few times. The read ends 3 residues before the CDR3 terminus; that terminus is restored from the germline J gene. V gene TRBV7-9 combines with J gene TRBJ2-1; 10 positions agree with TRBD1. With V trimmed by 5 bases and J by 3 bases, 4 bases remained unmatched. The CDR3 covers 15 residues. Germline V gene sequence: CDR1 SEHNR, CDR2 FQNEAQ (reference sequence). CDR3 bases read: TGTGCCAGCAGCGCCCGGGACAGGGGCTACAATGAG. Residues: CASSARDRGYNE. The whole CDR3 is CASSARDRGYNEQFF.

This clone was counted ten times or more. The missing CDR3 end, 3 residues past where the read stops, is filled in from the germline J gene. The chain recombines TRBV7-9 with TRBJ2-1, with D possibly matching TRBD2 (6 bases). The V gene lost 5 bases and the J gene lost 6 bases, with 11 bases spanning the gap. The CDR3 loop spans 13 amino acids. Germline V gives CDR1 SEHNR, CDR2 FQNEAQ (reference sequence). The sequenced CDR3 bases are TGTGCCAGCAGCCCGAGCGGGTCCAATGAG. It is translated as CASSPSGSNE. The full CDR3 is CASSPSGSNEQFF.

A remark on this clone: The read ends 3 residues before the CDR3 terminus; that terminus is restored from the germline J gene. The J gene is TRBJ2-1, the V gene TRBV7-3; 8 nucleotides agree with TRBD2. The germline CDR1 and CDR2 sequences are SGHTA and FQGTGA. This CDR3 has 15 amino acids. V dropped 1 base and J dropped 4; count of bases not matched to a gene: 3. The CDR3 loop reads CASSLMSGSYNEQFF. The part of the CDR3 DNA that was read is TGTGCCAGCAGCTTAATGAGCGGGAGTTACAATGAG.

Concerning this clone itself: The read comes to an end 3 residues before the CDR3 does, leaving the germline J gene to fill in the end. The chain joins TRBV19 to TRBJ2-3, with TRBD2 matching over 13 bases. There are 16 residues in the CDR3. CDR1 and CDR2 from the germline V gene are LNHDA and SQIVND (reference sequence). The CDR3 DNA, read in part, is TGTGCCAGTAGCATCGGGACTAGCGGGACCTTGGGCACG. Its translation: CASSIGTSGTLGT. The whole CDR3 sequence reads CASSIGTSGTLGTQYF.

CDR3 DNA (partial): TGTGCCAGCAGCCTCAGGGTGGCCGACGAG. This codes for CASSLRVADE. The full CDR3 protein reads CASSLRVADEQYF. The V and J genes are TRBV7-8 and TRBJ2-7; D perhaps matches TRBD1 (5 bases). The read halts 3 residues ahead of the CDR3 end, with the missing end drawn from the germline J gene. The CDR3 loop spans 13 amino acids. CDR1 and CDR2 (germline): SGHVS, FQNEAQ. V was shortened by 5 bases and J by 5 bases, with 13 bases between the two germline ends.

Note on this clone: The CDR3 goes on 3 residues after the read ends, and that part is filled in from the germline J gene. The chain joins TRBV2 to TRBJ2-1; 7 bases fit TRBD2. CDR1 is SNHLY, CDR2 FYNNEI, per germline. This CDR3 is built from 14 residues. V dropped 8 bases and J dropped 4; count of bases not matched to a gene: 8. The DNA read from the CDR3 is TGTGCCAGCCTGAGCGGGATCGAGTACAATGAG. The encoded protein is CASLSGIEYNE. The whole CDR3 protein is CASLSGIEYNEQFF.

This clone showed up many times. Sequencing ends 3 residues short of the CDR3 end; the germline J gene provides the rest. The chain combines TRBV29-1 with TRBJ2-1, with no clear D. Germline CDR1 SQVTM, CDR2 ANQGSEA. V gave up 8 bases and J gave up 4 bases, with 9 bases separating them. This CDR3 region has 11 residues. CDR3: CSTRSYNEQFF. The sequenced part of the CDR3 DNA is TGCAGCACGCGCTCATACAATGAG.

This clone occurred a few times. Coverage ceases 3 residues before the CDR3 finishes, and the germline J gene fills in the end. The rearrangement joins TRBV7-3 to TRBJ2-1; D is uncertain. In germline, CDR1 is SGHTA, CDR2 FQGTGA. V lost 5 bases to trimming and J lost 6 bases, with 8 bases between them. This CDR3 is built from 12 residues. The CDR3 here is CASSLDSNEQFF. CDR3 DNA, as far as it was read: TGTGCCAGCAGCCTTGACTCCAATGAG.

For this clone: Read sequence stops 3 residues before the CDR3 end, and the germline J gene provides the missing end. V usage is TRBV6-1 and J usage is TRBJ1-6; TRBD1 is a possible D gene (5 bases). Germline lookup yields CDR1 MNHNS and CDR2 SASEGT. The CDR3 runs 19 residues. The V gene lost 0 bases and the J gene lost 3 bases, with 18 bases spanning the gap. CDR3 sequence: CASSEAQGAAARYNSPLHF. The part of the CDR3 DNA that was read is TGTGCCAGCAGTGAAGCTCAGGGCGCCGCGGCGCGCTATAATTCACCC.

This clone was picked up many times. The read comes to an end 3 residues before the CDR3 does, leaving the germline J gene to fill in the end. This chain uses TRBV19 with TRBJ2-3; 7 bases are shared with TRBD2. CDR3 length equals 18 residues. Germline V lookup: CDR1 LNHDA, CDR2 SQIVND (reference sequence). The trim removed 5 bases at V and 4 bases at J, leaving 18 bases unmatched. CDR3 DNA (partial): TGTGCCAGTAGTCGTTCGGCGGGAGCGTTAAGTGTTGCAGATACG. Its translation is CASSRSAGALSVADT. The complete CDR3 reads CASSRSAGALSVADTQYF.

The CDR3 protein is CASSLLAGVPNEQFF. The part of the CDR3 DNA that was read is TGTGCCAGCAGCTTACTAGCGGGAGTCCCCAATGAG. This chain uses TRBV7-2 with TRBJ2-1, with 10 bases lining up with TRBD2. The read terminates 3 residues ahead of where the CDR3 ends, so the germline J gene completes it. The CDR3 has 15 amino acids. Germline CDR1 reads SGHTA; CDR2 reads FQGNSA. V lost 2 bases to trimming and J lost 6 bases; unmatched junction nucleotides: 4. Variable domain in full (rest from reference TRBV7-2 and TRBJ2-1): GAGVSQSPSNKVTEKGKDVELRCDPISGHTALYWYRQSLGQGLEFLIYFQGNSAPDKSGLPSDRFSAERTGGSVSTLTIQRTQQEDSAVYLCASSLLAGVPNEQFFGPGTRLTVL.

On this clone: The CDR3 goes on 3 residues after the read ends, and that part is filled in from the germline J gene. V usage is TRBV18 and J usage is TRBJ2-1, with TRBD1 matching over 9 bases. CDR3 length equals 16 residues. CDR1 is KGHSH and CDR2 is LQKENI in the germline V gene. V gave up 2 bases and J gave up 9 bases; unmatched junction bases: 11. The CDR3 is CASSPLDRGSTIEQFF. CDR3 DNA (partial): TGTGCCAGCTCACCATTGGACAGGGGAAGTACAATTGAG.

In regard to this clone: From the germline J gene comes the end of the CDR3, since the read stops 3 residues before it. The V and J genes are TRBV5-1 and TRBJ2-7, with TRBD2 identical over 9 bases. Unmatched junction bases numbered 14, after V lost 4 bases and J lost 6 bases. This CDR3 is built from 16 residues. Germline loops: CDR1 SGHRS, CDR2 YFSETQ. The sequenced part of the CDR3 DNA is TGCGCCAGCAGCCCTAGCGCGGGAGGGCCCTTCGCCGAG. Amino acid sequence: CASSPSAGGPFAE. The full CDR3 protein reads CASSPSAGGPFAEQYF.

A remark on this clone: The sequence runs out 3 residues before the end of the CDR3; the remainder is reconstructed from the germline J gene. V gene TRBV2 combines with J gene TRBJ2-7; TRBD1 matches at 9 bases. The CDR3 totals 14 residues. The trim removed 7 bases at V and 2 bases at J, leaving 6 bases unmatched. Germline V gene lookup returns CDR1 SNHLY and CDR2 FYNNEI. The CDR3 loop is CASTKGQGTYEQYF. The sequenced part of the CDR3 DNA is TGTGCCAGCACCAAGGGACAGGGAACCTACGAG.

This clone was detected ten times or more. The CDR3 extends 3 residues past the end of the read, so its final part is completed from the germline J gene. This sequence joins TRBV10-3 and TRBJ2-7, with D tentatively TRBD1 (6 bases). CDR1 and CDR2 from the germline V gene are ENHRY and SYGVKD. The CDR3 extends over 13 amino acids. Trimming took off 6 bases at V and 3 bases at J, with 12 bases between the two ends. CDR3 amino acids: CAISLGQFYEQYF. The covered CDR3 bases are TGTGCCATCAGCCTTGGACAGTTCTACGAG.

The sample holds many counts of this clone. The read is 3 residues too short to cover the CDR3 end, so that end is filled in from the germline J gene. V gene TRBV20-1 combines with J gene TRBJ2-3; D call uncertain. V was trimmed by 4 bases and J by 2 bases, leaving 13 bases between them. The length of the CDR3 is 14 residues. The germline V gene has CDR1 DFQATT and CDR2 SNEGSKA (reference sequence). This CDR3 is CSATRLTSTDTQYF. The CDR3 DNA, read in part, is TGCAGTGCTACCCGACTTACCTCCACAGATACG.

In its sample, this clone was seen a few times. The CDR3 sequence: CASSPWDRPYNEQFF. The CDR3 DNA, read in part, is TGTGCCAGCTCACCCTGGGACAGACCCTACAATGAG. The chain employs TRBV18 and TRBJ2-1, with 7 bases lining up with TRBD1. The missing CDR3 end, 3 residues past where the read stops, is filled in from the germline J gene. The CDR3 totals 15 residues. From germline, CDR1 is KGHSH and CDR2 LQKENI. V dropped 3 bases and J dropped 2; count of bases not matched to a gene: 4.

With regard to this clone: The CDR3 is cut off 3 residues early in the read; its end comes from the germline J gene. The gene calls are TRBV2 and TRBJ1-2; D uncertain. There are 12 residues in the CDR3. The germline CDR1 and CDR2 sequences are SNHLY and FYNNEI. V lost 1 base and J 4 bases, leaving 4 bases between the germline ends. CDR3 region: CASSEDSYGYTF. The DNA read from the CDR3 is TGTGCCAGCAGTGAAGACAGCTATGGC.

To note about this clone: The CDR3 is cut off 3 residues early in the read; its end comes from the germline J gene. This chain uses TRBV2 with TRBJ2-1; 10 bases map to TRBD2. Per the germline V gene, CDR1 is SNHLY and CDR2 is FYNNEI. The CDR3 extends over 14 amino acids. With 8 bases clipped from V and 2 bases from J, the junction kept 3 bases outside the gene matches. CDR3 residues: CASGLAGAYNEQFF. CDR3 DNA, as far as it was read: TGTGCCAGCGGTCTAGCGGGAGCCTACAATGAG. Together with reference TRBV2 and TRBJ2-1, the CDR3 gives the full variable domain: EPEVTQTPSHQVTQMGQEVILRCVPISNHLYFYWYRQILGQKVEFLVSFYNNEISEKSEIFDDQFSVERPDGSNFTLKIRSTKLEDSAMYFCASGLAGAYNEQFFGPGTRLTVL.

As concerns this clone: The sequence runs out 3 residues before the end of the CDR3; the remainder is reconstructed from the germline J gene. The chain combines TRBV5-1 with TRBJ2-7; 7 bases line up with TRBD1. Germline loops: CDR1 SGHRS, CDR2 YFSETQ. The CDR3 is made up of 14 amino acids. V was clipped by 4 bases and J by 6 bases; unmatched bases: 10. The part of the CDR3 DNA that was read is TGCGCCAGCAGCACGGGACAGACCTCTAGCGAG. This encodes CASSTGQTSSE. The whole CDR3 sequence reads CASSTGQTSSEQYF.

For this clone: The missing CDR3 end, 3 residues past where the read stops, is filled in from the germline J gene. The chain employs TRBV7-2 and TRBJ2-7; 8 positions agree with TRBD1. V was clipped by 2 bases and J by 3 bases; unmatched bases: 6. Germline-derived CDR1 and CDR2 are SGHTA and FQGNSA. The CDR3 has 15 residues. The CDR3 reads CASSLNLGTGYEQYF. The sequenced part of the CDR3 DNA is TGTGCCAGCAGCTTAAACCTCGGGACAGGCTACGAG.

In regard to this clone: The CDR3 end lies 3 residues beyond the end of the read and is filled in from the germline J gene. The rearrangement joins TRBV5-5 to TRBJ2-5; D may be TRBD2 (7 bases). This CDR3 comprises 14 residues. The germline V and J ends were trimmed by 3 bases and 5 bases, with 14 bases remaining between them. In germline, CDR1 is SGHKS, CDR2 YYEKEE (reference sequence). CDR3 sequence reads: CASSYYREGETQYF. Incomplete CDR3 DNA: TGTGCCAGCAGCTATTACAGGGAGGGGGAGACC.

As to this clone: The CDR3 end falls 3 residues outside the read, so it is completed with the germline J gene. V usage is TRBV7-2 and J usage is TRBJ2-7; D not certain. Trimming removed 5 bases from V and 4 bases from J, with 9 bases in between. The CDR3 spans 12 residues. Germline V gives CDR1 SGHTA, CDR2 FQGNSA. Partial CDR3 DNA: TGTGCCAGCAGCATTCTGCGTTACGAG. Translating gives CASSILRYE. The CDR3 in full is CASSILRYEQYF.

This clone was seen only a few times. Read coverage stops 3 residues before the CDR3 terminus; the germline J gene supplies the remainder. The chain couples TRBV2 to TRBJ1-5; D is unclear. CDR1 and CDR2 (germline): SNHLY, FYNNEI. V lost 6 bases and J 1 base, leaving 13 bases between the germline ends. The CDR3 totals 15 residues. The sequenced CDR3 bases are TGTGCCAGCAGCCCCAGGCCTGGAAGCAATCAGCCC. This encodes CASSPRPGSNQP. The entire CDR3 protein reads CASSPRPGSNQPQHF.

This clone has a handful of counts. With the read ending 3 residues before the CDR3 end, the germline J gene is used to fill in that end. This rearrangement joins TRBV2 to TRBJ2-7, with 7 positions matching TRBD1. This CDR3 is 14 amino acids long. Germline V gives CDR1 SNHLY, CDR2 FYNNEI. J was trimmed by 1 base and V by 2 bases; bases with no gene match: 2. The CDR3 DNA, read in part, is TGTGCCAGCAGTGAAAGACAGGGATCCTACGAG. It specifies CASSERQGSYE. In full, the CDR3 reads CASSERQGSYEQYF.

The CDR3 reads CASSPTGGPNNEQFF. CDR3 DNA (partial): TGTGCCAGCTCCCCGACAGGGGGCCCTAACAATGAG. V and J are TRBV18 and TRBJ2-1, with 10 bases matching TRBD1. Sequencing ends 3 residues short of the CDR3 end; the germline J gene provides the rest. The CDR3 runs to 15 residues. The germline gives CDR1 KGHSH, CDR2 LQKENI. The V segment lost 6 bases and the J segment 5 bases; nucleotides outside the gene matches: 7. Full variable domain (rest looked up from reference TRBV18 and TRBJ2-1): NAGVMQNPRHLVRRRGQEARLRCSPMKGHSHVYWYRQLPEEGLKFMVYLQKENIIDESGMPKERFSAEFPKEGPSILRIQQVVRGDSAAYFCASSPTGGPNNEQFFGPGTRLTVL.

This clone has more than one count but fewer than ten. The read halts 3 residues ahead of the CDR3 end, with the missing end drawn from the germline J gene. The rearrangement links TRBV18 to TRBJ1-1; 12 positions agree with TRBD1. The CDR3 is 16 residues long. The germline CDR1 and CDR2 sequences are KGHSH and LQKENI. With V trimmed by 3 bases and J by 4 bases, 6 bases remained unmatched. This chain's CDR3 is CASSPGDRGLGTEAFF. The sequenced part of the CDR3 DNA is TGTGCCAGCTCACCTGGGGACAGGGGGCTGGGCACTGAA.

The CDR3 sequence: CASSLDGTGPTEAFF. The DNA read from the CDR3 is TGCGCCAGCAGCTTGGACGGGACAGGGCCGACTGAA. This chain connects TRBV5-1 to TRBJ1-1; 9 bases align to TRBD1. The DNA ends 3 residues before the CDR3 does, and the rest of the CDR3 is filled in from the germline J gene. The CDR3 loop spans 15 amino acids. With V trimmed by 0 bases and J by 5 bases, 5 bases remained unmatched. Germline-derived CDR1 and CDR2 are SGHRS and YFSETQ. Drawing the rest from reference TRBV5-1 and TRBJ1-1, the complete variable domain is KAGVTQTPRYLIKTRGQQVTLSCSPISGHRSVSWYQQTPGQGLQFLFEYFSETQRNKGNFPGRFSGRQFSNSRSEMNVSTLELGDSALYLCASSLDGTGPTEAFFGQGTRLTVV.